The 19 T cell receptor beta chains below were found in one sample sequenced in a study of T cells expressing NK-cell markers. Each CDR3 protein gets one entry in TCRdb, which reprocessed the 5' RACE reads and gives no DNA. This specimen shows 200,000 to 300,000 distinct CDR3 sequences; the ten leading clones hold approximately 0.41%. The specimen sequenced was blood T cells: a sorted CD56 or NKG2C T cell subset, CD4+ or CD8+ T cells, or bulk PBMC T cells (not recorded which). Source of these receptors: a man younger than 35 in good health.

The rearrangement joins TRBV29-1 to TRBJ2-4; TCRdb's assignment of TRBD2 cannot be checked, as there is no DNA. This CDR3 spans 16 amino acids. Per the germline V gene, CDR1 is SQVTM and CDR2 is ANQGSEA. The CDR3 sequence: CSAAGLAGVGKNIQYF.

The CDR3 loop is CASRSTQPDRRNQPQHF. This chain links TRBV12-2 with TRBJ1-5; TCRdb reports TRBD1, a call that lacks DNA to check it against. TRBV12-2 is labeled a pseudogene. The CDR3 has 17 amino acids.

V is TRBV5-1 and J is TRBJ2-2; the TCRdb D gene call, TRBD2, has no DNA to confirm it. Germline CDR1 SGHRS, CDR2 YFSETQ. This CDR3 contains 15 residues. The chain's CDR3 is CASSFGGGNTGELFF.

The chain combines TRBV7-6 with TRBJ2-1; TCRdb's assignment of TRBD1 cannot be checked, as there is no DNA. The CDR3 runs to 16 residues. Germline assignment: CDR1 SGHVS and CDR2 FNYEAQ. The CDR3: CASSQNYRGLGSEQFF.

The J gene is TRBJ2-2, the V gene TRBV12-3 or TRBV12-4; the D call from TCRdb, TRBD1, cannot be confirmed without DNA. The CDR3 extends over 15 amino acids. CDR3 in amino acids: CASCFPEAGTGELFF.

The chain employs TRBV5-8 and TRBJ1-1. The CDR3 length is 14 residues. The germline CDR1 and CDR2 sequences are SGHTS and YDEGEE. CDR3 region: CASSSWRDATEAFF.

The chain links TRBV6-1 to TRBJ2-4; TCRdb's D call of TRBD2 is untestable without DNA. Germline CDR1 and CDR2: MNHNS and SASEGT. The CDR3 runs to 15 residues. The CDR3 here is CASSEMGTSGNIQYF.

V gene TRBV24-1 combines with J gene TRBJ2-1; as DNA is missing, the TRBD1 call by TCRdb cannot be tested. CDR1 and CDR2 (germline): KGHDR, SFDVKD. The CDR3 runs to 13 residues. CDR3 protein: CATNSPGNNEQFF.

The rearrangement uses TRBV6-5 and TRBJ2-3. In germline, CDR1 is MNHEY, CDR2 SVGAGI. The CDR3 covers 12 residues. CDR3 in amino acids: CASSHQGYTQYF.

This sequence joins TRBV30 and TRBJ2-6; there is no DNA to check the TCRdb D call of TRBD1. The germline CDR1 and CDR2 sequences are GTSNPN and SVGIG (reference sequence). The CDR3 has 17 amino acids. This CDR3 reads CAWIRDRAAAGANVLTF.

V gene TRBV6-5 combines with J gene TRBJ1-5; lacking DNA, the TRBD1 call made by TCRdb goes unchecked. The CDR3 is made up of 13 amino acids. Germline V gene sequence: CDR1 MNHEY, CDR2 SVGAGI. Here the CDR3 reads CASRTGINQPQHF.

The V gene is TRBV5-1, the J gene TRBJ2-1; TCRdb designates TRBD2, a call that cannot be tested without DNA. This CDR3 is built from 17 residues. Germline V gene lookup returns CDR1 SGHRS and CDR2 YFSETQ. CDR3 sequence reads: CASSPTSGRAQYNEQFF.

The genes are TRBV29-1 and TRBJ2-3; TCRdb reports TRBD1, a call that lacks DNA to check it against. The V gene's germline CDR1 is SQVTM and CDR2 ANQGSEA. The length of the CDR3 is 14 residues. CDR3 region: CSVAFRGRSDTQYF.

The chain has TRBV10-3 and TRBJ2-1; the D call from TCRdb, TRBD2, cannot be confirmed without DNA. CDR3 length: 19 residues. CDR1 is ENHRY and CDR2 is SYGVKD in the germline V gene. CDR3 loop: CAISGRTSGSEGSYNEQFF.

The J gene is TRBJ2-1, the V gene TRBV5-1; TCRdb's assignment of TRBD2 cannot be checked, as there is no DNA. The CDR3 length is 14 residues. CDR1 and CDR2 from the germline V gene are SGHRS and YFSETQ. The CDR3 here is CASSLDLAGVEQFF.

The V and J genes are TRBV20-1 and TRBJ2-7; there is no DNA to check the TCRdb D call of TRBD1. CDR1 is DFQATT, CDR2 SNEGSKA, per germline (reference sequence). This CDR3 region has 15 residues. The CDR3: CSATSPGQGIYEQYF.

The gene calls are TRBV5-5 and TRBJ2-3; the TRBD2 assignment by TCRdb is unverifiable without DNA. The CDR3 contains 16 residues. Germline loops: CDR1 SGHKS, CDR2 YYEKEE (reference sequence). CDR3 residues: CASSLGGGGHTDTQYF.

The V call is TRBV5-4, the J call TRBJ2-2; TCRdb picks TRBD2, but there is no DNA to check that call. Germline V gives CDR1 SGHNT, CDR2 YYREEE (reference sequence). The CDR3 is made up of 16 amino acids. CDR3 loop: CASSLEATRDTGELFF.

The chain links TRBV28 to TRBJ1-4. There are 12 residues in the CDR3. Germline V CDR1 and CDR2: MDHEN, SYDVKM. This CDR3 reads CASTTVSEKLFF.